The 28 T cell receptor beta chains given below trace back to one sample, sequenced in a study of T-cell memory formation after mild COVID-19 (dated by TCRdb to about 2021). Receptor amplification or capture employed 5' RACE. Instrument on record: Illumina NovaSeq 6000. The public reads were run again by TCRdb, first through fastp at Q25 and then through MiXCR, and only productive beta chains were kept. Each CDR3 protein appears once, grouped with its most common genes and DNA. Counted in this sample were roughly 610,000 distinct CDR3 sequences; 15% to 20% of them appeared once. The ten largest clones represent roughly 8.2% of the sample. Sequenced: PBMCs or a T cell subset sorted from them (not recorded which). These receptors came from an adult woman who had mild COVID-19 (a few samples of this study predate the infection). The sample titles of this study are shuffled in the database, so cell type and time point are left out; the donor was told from shared clones.

This chain links TRBV4-1 with TRBJ2-2; 11 bases are a match to TRBD2. This CDR3 has 18 residues. J lost 3 bases, V lost 4 bases, and 10 bases had no gene match. Per the germline V gene, CDR1 is MGHRA and CDR2 is YSYEKL. CDR3 protein: CASSLGPSGRFDTGELFF. The CDR3 DNA follows: TGCGCCAGCAGCCTCGGCCCTAGCGGGAGGTTCGACACCGGGGAGCTGTTTTTT.

The rearrangement joins TRBV6-5 to TRBJ2-4; D possibly corresponds to TRBD2 (6 bases). The CDR3 is made up of 14 amino acids. V dropped 6 bases and J dropped 3 bases, with 12 bases sitting between them. The germline CDR1 and CDR2 sequences are MNHEY and SVGAGI. Here the CDR3 DNA reads TGTGCCAGCAGCCGACCGGGGGACAAAAACATTCAGTACTTC. Translated: CASSRPGDKNIQYF.

This clonotype was observed at least ten times. This chain links TRBV24-1 with TRBJ2-1; 12 positions match TRBD2. Germline loops: CDR1 KGHDR, CDR2 SFDVKD. J lost 8 bases, V lost 2 bases, and 6 bases had no gene match. CDR3 length equals 16 residues. The CDR3 nucleotides read TGTGCCACCAGTGATTCCGGACTAGCGGGAAATGATGAGCAGTTCTTC. Its protein product is CATSDSGLAGNDEQFF.

The chain links TRBV30 to TRBJ1-2; D unresolved. Trimming removed 1 base at V and 1 base at J, with 7 bases between. This CDR3 has 13 residues. CDR1 GTSNPN and CDR2 SVGIG come from the germline V gene (reference sequence). This chain's CDR3 is CAWSDGNNYGYTF. In DNA form, the CDR3 reads TGTGCCTGGAGTGATGGGAATAACTATGGCTACACCTTC.

This clonotype was detected only a few times. The chain couples TRBV12-5 to TRBJ2-1; D remains unclear. CDR3 length: 13 residues. Germline V gene sequence: CDR1 LGHNT, CDR2 FRNRAP. The V and J ends lost 1 base and 10 bases respectively, with 11 bases between them. The CDR3 loop is CASGLEPETEQFF. For the CDR3, the DNA is TGTGCTAGTGGTTTGGAACCGGAGACAGAGCAGTTCTTC.

This chain connects TRBV6-6 to TRBJ1-5; 11 positions match TRBD1. The CDR3 is 16 residues long. Germline V gives CDR1 MNHNY, CDR2 SVGAGI (reference sequence). The J segment lost 3 bases and the V segment lost 5 bases, leaving 6 bases of the junction unmatched. The CDR3 DNA reads as TGTGCCAGCAGTCCCAGGGACAGGGGGACCAATCAGCCCCAGCATTTT. It codes for CASSPRDRGTNQPQHF.

There are many counts of this clonotype. The chain has TRBV7-9 and TRBJ2-7, with D perhaps matching TRBD1 (5 bases). V lost 6 bases and J 0 bases, leaving 9 bases between the germline ends. Germline loops: CDR1 SEHNR, CDR2 FQNEAQ (reference sequence). The CDR3 is 13 residues long. The CDR3 region is CASRRGGSYEQYF. CDR3 in DNA: TGTGCCAGCAGAAGGGGCGGCTCCTACGAGCAGTACTTC.

The chain carries TRBV20-1 and TRBJ2-7, with 9 bases lining up with TRBD2. The CDR3 is 14 residues long. After removal of 5 bases from V and 4 bases from J, the junction contained 9 bases not matched to a gene. The germline V gene encodes CDR1 DFQATT and CDR2 SNEGSKA (reference sequence). CDR3 DNA sequence: TGCAGTGCTCGTAGGGCTAGCGGGACATACGAGCAGTACTTC. Protein product: CSARRASGTYEQYF.

The chain has TRBV7-6 and TRBJ1-1; D might be TRBD1 (5 bases). V was clipped by 0 bases and J by 1 base, with 12 bases between them. Looked up from germline, CDR1 is SGHVS and CDR2 is FNYEAQ. This CDR3 has 16 residues. The CDR3 protein is CASSLAFGATNTEAFF. The CDR3 DNA sequence: TGTGCCAGCAGCTTAGCTTTTGGGGCTACGAACACTGAAGCTTTCTTT.

The J gene is TRBJ2-5, the V gene TRBV4-1, with D perhaps TRBD2 (6 bases). This CDR3 region has 14 residues. Trimming cost V 1 base and J 5 bases, with 11 bases left between them. CDR1 and CDR2 from the germline V gene are MGHRA and YSYEKL. This CDR3 reads CASSQAGVEETQYF. Here the CDR3 DNA reads TGCGCCAGCAGCCAAGCGGGGGTCGAGGAGACCCAGTACTTC.

The rearrangement joins TRBV9 to TRBJ2-1, with TRBD2 matching over 8 bases. V shed 4 bases and J 0 bases; nucleotides not matched to a gene: 9. The CDR3 runs to 17 residues. Per germline, CDR1 SGDLS and CDR2 YYNGEE. The CDR3, as DNA: TGTGCCAGCAGCCTTGTCGGGGGGGCGGACTCCTACAATGAGCAGTTCTTC. Translation gives CASSLVGGADSYNEQFF.

The V call is TRBV6-2 or TRBV6-3, the J call TRBJ2-5; D gene ambiguous. Per the germline V gene, CDR1 is MNHEY and CDR2 is SVGEGT. V gave up 2 bases and J gave up 4 bases, with 11 bases separating them. This CDR3 is 14 amino acids long. Here the CDR3 DNA reads TGTGCCAGCAGTTACAGAGAGACTCGAGAGACCCAGTACTTC. It is translated as CASSYRETRETQYF.

The rearrangement links TRBV5-1 to TRBJ2-1; 8 bases are shared with TRBD2. This CDR3 is 14 amino acids long. Germline trimming cut 4 bases from V and 4 bases from J; bases unmatched to any gene: 4. Germline CDR1 is SGHRS and CDR2 is YFSETQ. CDR3: CASSVAGSYNEQFF. The DNA for the CDR3 is TGCGCCAGCAGCGTAGCGGGGTCTTACAATGAGCAGTTCTTC.

This chain links TRBV5-1 with TRBJ2-1; D tentatively reads TRBD1 or TRBD2 (5 bases each). The V gene lost 0 bases and the J gene lost 2 bases, with 9 bases spanning the gap. The CDR3 extends over 15 amino acids. CDR1 and CDR2 (germline): SGHRS, YFSETQ. CDR3: CASSLVGDPYNEQFF. The CDR3, as DNA: TGCGCCAGCAGCTTGGTGGGGGACCCCTACAATGAGCAGTTCTTC.

This clonotype showed up many times. The V and J genes are TRBV3-1 and TRBJ1-5, with 7 positions matching TRBD1. V lost 3 bases to trimming and J lost 4 bases; unmatched junction nucleotides: 0. Germline V gene lookup returns CDR1 LGHDT and CDR2 YNNKEL (reference sequence). The CDR3 loop spans 13 amino acids. The CDR3, as DNA: TGTGCCAGCAGCCAGGACAGGAATCAGCCCCAGCATTTT. This codes for CASSQDRNQPQHF.

This chain joins TRBV20-1 and TRBJ1-1, with 7 positions matching TRBD1. Germline CDR1 DFQATT, CDR2 SNEGSKA (reference sequence). CDR3 length equals 13 residues. The ends lost 6 bases at V and 4 bases at J; junction bases unmatched: 8. CDR3 region: CSASGGGVTEAFF. Here the CDR3 DNA reads TGCAGTGCCAGTGGAGGGGGCGTCACTGAAGCTTTCTTT.

This clonotype was found a few times. The V and J genes are TRBV27 and TRBJ2-7, with 9 bases fitting TRBD1. Germline V gives CDR1 MNHEY, CDR2 SMNVEV (reference sequence). The CDR3 is 15 amino acids. V was pared by 8 bases and J by 2 bases, with 10 bases of the junction left unmatched. The chain's CDR3 is CASRLTGTGPYEQYF. CDR3 coding DNA: TGTGCCAGCCGCCTCACCGGGACAGGGCCCTACGAGCAGTACTTC.

CDR3 sequence: CASRDTGSGEKLFF. Here the CDR3 DNA reads TGTGCCAGCAGGGATACAGGGTCGGGTGAAAAACTGTTTTTT. The chain links TRBV6-2 or TRBV6-3 to TRBJ1-4, with TRBD1 as a possible D gene (6 bases). CDR3 length equals 14 residues. Germline CDR1 and CDR2: MNHEY and SVGEGT. The ends were cut back, 6 bases at V and 7 bases at J, with 15 bases in the middle.

The chain joins TRBV14 to TRBJ1-1; no clear D gene. Trimming removed 1 base at V and 4 bases at J, with 7 bases between. The CDR3 totals 13 residues. Germline V gene sequence: CDR1 SGHDN, CDR2 FVKESK. The CDR3 is CASSQVQTTEAFF. DNA of the CDR3: TGTGCCAGCAGCCAAGTCCAAACCACTGAAGCTTTCTTT.

V usage is TRBV7-2 and J usage is TRBJ2-3; perhaps TRBD2 as D (5 bases). Trimming shortened V by 3 bases and J by 9 bases, and 19 bases separated the two germline ends. CDR3 length equals 15 residues. Germline-derived CDR1 and CDR2 are SGHTA and FQGNSA. The chain's CDR3 is CASSFASGTGETQYF. CDR3 coding DNA: TGTGCCAGCAGCTTTGCCAGCGGCACCGGGGAGACGCAGTATTTT.

The CDR3, as DNA: TGCGCCAGCAGGCACGCTTCGGGGGGCCCTAGCACAGATACGCAGTATTTT. Translated: CASRHASGGPSTDTQYF. V usage is TRBV5-1 and J usage is TRBJ2-3; tentatively, D is TRBD2 (7 bases). V was pared by 5 bases and J by 0 bases, with 19 bases between. The CDR3 consists of 17 residues. CDR1 and CDR2 from the germline V gene are SGHRS and YFSETQ.

V usage is TRBV4-2 and J usage is TRBJ1-1; D uncertain. Trimming took 1 base from V and 0 from J, leaving 6 bases between them. The CDR3 totals 14 residues. CDR1 LGHNA and CDR2 YNFKEQ come from the germline V gene. The CDR3 DNA reads TGTGCCAGCAGCCAAGTAAATATGAACACTGAAGCTTTCTTT. Translation: CASSQVNMNTEAFF.

The chain uses TRBV5-1 and TRBJ2-3; D unresolved. The V end was cut by 0 bases, the J end by 0 bases, with 11 bases between. Germline V gene data show CDR1 as SGHRS and CDR2 as YFSETQ. The CDR3 is made up of 16 amino acids. CDR3: CASSLAEARSTDTQYF. The CDR3 DNA reads as TGCGCCAGCAGCTTGGCCGAGGCGCGAAGCACAGATACGCAGTATTTT.

Written as DNA, the CDR3 is TGTGCCAGCAGGATGCAGGGGACGAGCAATCAGCCCCAGCATTTT. It codes for CASRMQGTSNQPQHF. V gene TRBV28 combines with J gene TRBJ1-5; perhaps TRBD1 as D (6 bases). V lost 6 bases and J 1 base, leaving 13 bases between the germline ends. Germline V gene sequence: CDR1 MDHEN, CDR2 SYDVKM. The CDR3 is 15 residues long.

This clonotype was counted only a few times. The chain employs TRBV6-2 or TRBV6-3 and TRBJ2-3; 7 nucleotides agree with TRBD2. Per the germline V gene, CDR1 is MNHEY and CDR2 is SVGEGT. This CDR3 is built from 14 residues. The V gene end was trimmed by 0 bases and the J gene end by 5 bases; junction bases not matched to a gene: 2. CDR3 sequence reads: CASSYSTSVDTQYF. The CDR3 DNA follows: TGTGCCAGCAGTTACTCCACTAGCGTAGATACGCAGTATTTT.

This chain uses TRBV7-9 with TRBJ1-3, with D unresolved. The length of the CDR3 is 15 residues. V was clipped by 1 base and J by 0 bases, with 7 bases between them. Germline V gives CDR1 SEHNR, CDR2 FQNEAQ (reference sequence). CDR3 DNA: TGTGCCAGCAGCTTAGTAGCCAGCTCTGGAAACACCATATATTTT. Residues: CASSLVASSGNTIYF. Combining the CDR3 with reference TRBV7-9 and TRBJ1-3 gives the whole variable domain DTGVSQNPRHKITKRGQNVTFRCDPISEHNRLYWYRQTLGQGPEFLTYFQNEAQLEKSRLLSDRFSAERPKGSFSTLEIQRTEQGDSAMYLCASSLVASSGNTIYFGEGSWLTVV.

V is TRBV29-1 and J is TRBJ2-7; 9 bases match TRBD1. V was clipped by 6 bases and J by 3 bases; unmatched bases: 9. Per the germline V gene, CDR1 is SQVTM and CDR2 is ANQGSEA. CDR3 length equals 14 residues. CDR3 in amino acids: CSVGRTGVIYEQYF. CDR3 nucleotide sequence: TGCAGCGTGGGTAGGACAGGGGTGATCTACGAGCAGTACTTC.

This clonotype was seen a handful of times. The J gene is TRBJ1-5, the V gene TRBV7-2, with a weak D call TRBD1 (5 bases). Germline CDR1 reads SGHTA; CDR2 reads FQGNSA. Trimming removed 4 bases at V and 8 bases at J, with 12 bases between. This CDR3 has 13 amino acids. The CDR3 sequence: CASSYGRGEPQHF. The DNA for the CDR3 is TGTGCCAGCAGCTACGGACGGGGCGAGCCCCAGCATTTT.